This TCR beta chain appears in the sequencing data of a study of T cell repertoires in cytomegalovirus infection. Looking at the study overall: Public TCR beta signatures marked donors with CMV infection and the matching HLA.

TCRdb fed the reads into MiXCR, producing one record per CDR3 protein. Of about 700,000 distinct CDR3 sequences in the sample, around 32% were seen once. Trimming took 2 bases from V and 5 from J, leaving 12 bases between them. CDR3 length: 13 residues. Germline V gene data show CDR1 as SQVTM and CDR2 as ANQGSEA. Points on this clonotype: Its matching antigen is unknown.

The chain carries TRBV29-1 and TRBJ1-2; D is possibly TRBD1 (6 bases). The sequenced sample was cultured PBMCs, obtained from culture after CMV antigen stimulation. The clonotype originates from a human donor in good health (CMV status not recorded). Some clones in this sample may be carry-over from other donors' samples. DNA of the CDR3: TGCAGCGTTGAATCGGACAGCGGGTATGGCTACACCTTC. The encoded protein is CSVESDSGYGYTF.